This TCR beta chain was captured by sequencing in a study of blood T cell repertoires in COVID-19. As for the study in general: COVID-19 samples collected from the United States, Italy and Spain covered acute and convalescent phases. The cDNA or gDNA used as material had been derived from T cells, B-cell-depleted T cells, or PBMCs.

As originally analysed: By means of reference gene primer amplification, nucleated cell counts were estimated. The method was immunoSEQ multiplex PCR; TCRdb's version includes in-frame clones alone and lacks a portion of them. The DNA gave D and trimming, while V, J and clone size come from that table. The data contain hundreds of thousands of clones, about 91% of them seen just once; the ten biggest clones take up roughly 1.2%. Germline-derived CDR1 and CDR2 are GTSNPN and SVGIG (reference sequence). This CDR3 contains 13 residues. V shed 5 bases and J shed 9 bases, with 19 bases lying between them. All enrollees were roughly 18 to 89 years old and from roughly 22 US areas.

The specimen was PBMCs or T cells enriched from blood (not recorded which). This TCR came from a woman between 40 and 50 years old with acute COVID-19. The gene calls are TRBV30 and TRBJ1-1; D gene unclear. CDR3 sequence: CAWASGIGVQAFF. In DNA form, the CDR3 reads TGTGCCTGGGCTTCGGGAATTGGGGTCCAAGCTTTCTTT. The complete variable domain, with remaining parts taken from reference TRBV30 and TRBJ1-1, reads SQTIHQWPATLVQPVGSPLSLECTVEGTSNPNLYWYRQAAGRGLQLLFYSVGIGQISSEVPQNLSASRPQDRQFILSSKKLLLSDSGFYLCAWASGIGVQAFFGQGTRLTVV.